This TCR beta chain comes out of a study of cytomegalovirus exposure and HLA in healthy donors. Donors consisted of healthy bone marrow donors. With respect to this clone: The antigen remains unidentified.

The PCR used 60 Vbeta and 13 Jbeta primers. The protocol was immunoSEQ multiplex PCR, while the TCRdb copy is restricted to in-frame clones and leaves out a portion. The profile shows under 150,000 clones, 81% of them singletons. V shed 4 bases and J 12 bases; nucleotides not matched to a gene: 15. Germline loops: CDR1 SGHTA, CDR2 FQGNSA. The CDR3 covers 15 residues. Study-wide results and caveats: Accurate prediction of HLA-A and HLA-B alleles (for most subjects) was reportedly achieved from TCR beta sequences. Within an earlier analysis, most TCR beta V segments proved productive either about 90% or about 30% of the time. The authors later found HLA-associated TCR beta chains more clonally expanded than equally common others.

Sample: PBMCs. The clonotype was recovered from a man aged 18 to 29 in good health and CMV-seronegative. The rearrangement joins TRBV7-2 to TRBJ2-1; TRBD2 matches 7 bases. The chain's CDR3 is CASSSTFSSSSGQFF. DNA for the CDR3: TGTGCCAGCAGCTCAACGTTTAGCTCCTCTAGCGGGCAGTTCTTC.